This section outlines one T cell receptor beta chain sequence together with its context. CDR3 length equals 17 residues. Germline values: CDR1 PRHDT, CDR2 FYEKMQ (reference sequence). V gave up 5 bases and J gave up 2 bases, with 19 bases separating them. As originally analysed: Estimation of nucleated cell counts was performed using reference gene primer amplification. Sequencing was performed with immunoSEQ multiplex PCR; in TCRdb, only in-frame clones are kept and a portion is missing. V and J calls and clone size come straight from that table; D and trimming were deduced from the DNA. The sample has 200,000 to 250,000 clones; 88% are singletons. This record comes from a study of blood T cell repertoires in COVID-19. Study summary: Acute and convalescent COVID-19 samples came from the United States, Italy and Spain.

This study enrolled people aged roughly 18 to 89 from around 25 US geographic areas. The sequenced material came from PBMCs or T cells enriched from blood (not recorded which). The TCR sequence derives from a woman between 45 and 60 years old with acute COVID-19. The chain recombines TRBV13 with TRBJ1-5, with D possibly matching TRBD1 (6 bases). The CDR3 DNA reads TGTGCCAGCAGCCATACCCGGGGGGCCTCGGGCAATCAGCCCCAGCATTTT. It translates to CASSHTRGASGNQPQHF.